This T cell receptor (beta chain) was obtained from a study of blood T cell repertoires in COVID-19. Study-level information: Collection of acute and convalescent COVID-19 samples took place in the United States, Italy and Spain. T cells, B-cell-depleted T cells, or PBMCs supplied cDNA or gDNA.

This CDR3 region has 14 residues. Unmatched junction bases numbered 7, after V lost 6 bases and J lost 2 bases. CDR1 MNHEY and CDR2 SMNVEV come from the germline V gene (reference sequence). In this sample, this clone turned up a few times. In the authors' methods: The authors estimated nucleated cell counts from reference gene primer amplification. Sequenced by immunoSEQ multiplex PCR; TCRdb stores in-frame clones only, minus some. V, J and clone size derive from that table, while D and trimming were established from the DNA sequence. The table has about 190,000 clones, less than 80% seen once. This clonotype originated in a woman in her fifties or sixties with acute or convalescent COVID-19. The J gene is TRBJ2-7, the V gene TRBV27, with 7 bases identical to TRBD2. The specimen sequenced was peripheral blood. The CDR3 reads CASRKTGGTYEQYF. The CDR3 DNA reads TGTGCCAGCAGAAAGACGGGGGGAACCTACGAGCAGTACTTC.